This record concerns one T cell receptor beta chain sequence. Its matching antigen is unknown. Some clones are missing from TCRdb's copy, which holds only in-frame ones; the method was immunoSEQ multiplex PCR. Among approximately 16,000 clones listed, 91% were seen once. V was trimmed by 0 bases and J by 1 base, leaving 7 bases between them. This CDR3 is built from 14 residues. Germline V lookup: CDR1 SGHRS, CDR2 YFSETQ. This entry is derived from a study of circulating and synovial CD4+ cells in juvenile arthritis. The study's findings and limits: Measured synovium overlap likely understates the true shared repertoire. These blood cells shared more CDR3 sequences with synovium than bulk blood. Circulating pathogenic-like and bulk T cells looked alike by Vbeta family usage. Some such blood samples were as oligoclonal as synovium.

Sequencing used CD4+ T cells from blood. The TCR sequence derives from a human donor with juvenile idiopathic arthritis. The chain has TRBV5-1 and TRBJ1-2; D gene uncertain. The CDR3 region is CASSLGTSNYGYTF. CDR3 DNA sequence: TGCGCCAGCAGCTTGGGTACGAGTAACTATGGCTACACCTTC.